One sample yielded the 23 T cell receptor beta chains listed below, sequenced in a study of Ad26.COV2.S vaccination and SARS-CoV-2 variants. Assay: immunoSEQ multiplex PCR; the TCRdb copy retains only in-frame clones and omits some. Among a few hundred thousand clones, approximately 90% were seen once, and the ten largest hold nearly 3%. Treatment given: around 19 received Ad26.COV2.S at low or high dose, single or two shots; roughly five received placebo; per-sample allocation not given. The study sampled participants on day 63 after the first vaccine or placebo injection. The sequences come from peripheral blood, collected in a trial of Ad26.COV2.S vaccine versus placebo. These receptors were taken from a person aged 18 to 59 who received the Ad26.COV2.S COVID-19 vaccine or a placebo.

V usage is TRBV15 and J usage is TRBJ2-2; 8 bases are a match to TRBD1. Germline V lookup: CDR1 LNHNV, CDR2 YYDKDF (reference sequence). The V segment lost 9 bases and the J segment 1 base; nucleotides outside the gene matches: 10. This CDR3 contains 16 residues. CDR3 residues: CATRNFGQGNTGELFF. The CDR3 bases are TGTGCCACTAGAAACTTTGGACAGGGGAACACCGGGGAGCTGTTTTTT.

This clone was seen more than once but under ten times. The V gene is TRBV7-9, the J gene TRBJ1-6; 8 bases agree with TRBD1. The trim removed 5 bases at V and 10 bases at J, leaving 7 bases unmatched. CDR3 length: 14 amino acids. Per the germline V gene, CDR1 is SEHNR and CDR2 is FQNEAQ (reference sequence). The DNA of the CDR3 is TGTGCCAGCAGCCCACAGGGGGTAGGGTCACCCCTCCACTTT. It translates to CASSPQGVGSPLHF.

The chain recombines TRBV5-4 with TRBJ2-7, with D perhaps being TRBD1 or TRBD2 (5 bases each). Germline CDR1 and CDR2: SGHNT and YYREEE (reference sequence). The CDR3 has 15 residues. Between the trimmed V and J ends, which lost 4 bases and 2 bases, there was a span of 16 bases. The CDR3 sequence: CASSTGTSRPYEQYF. The CDR3 bases are TGTGCCAGCAGCACCGGGACGAGCCGTCCCTACGAGCAGTACTTC.

This clone was found once. V usage is TRBV6-2 or TRBV6-3 and J usage is TRBJ1-1; D is unclear. The CDR3 length is 13 residues. Per the germline V gene, CDR1 is MNHEY and CDR2 is SVGEGT. V was pared by 0 bases and J by 5 bases, with 7 bases between. CDR3 protein: CASSYSRKTEAFF. In DNA, the CDR3 is TGTGCCAGCAGTTACTCCCGAAAGACTGAAGCTTTCTTT.

The V call is TRBV6-4, the J call TRBJ2-3; D is ambiguous. Germline loops: CDR1 MRHNA, CDR2 SNTAGT. The V end was cut by 0 bases, the J end by 0 bases, with 4 bases between. The CDR3 runs 14 residues. This CDR3 is CASSDSGSTDTQYF. The CDR3 coding sequence is TGTGCCAGCAGTGACTCGGGAAGCACAGATACGCAGTATTTT.

CDR3 residues: CASSPGARPTHEQYV. As DNA, the CDR3 is TGTGCCAGCAGCCCAGGGGCGAGACCCACCCACGAGCAGTACGTC. The chain recombines TRBV11-1 with TRBJ2-7, with a weak D call TRBD1 (6 bases). Trimming pared 5 bases from V and 5 bases from J, leaving 19 bases between. The CDR3 extends over 15 amino acids. CDR1 and CDR2 (germline): SGHAT, FQDESV (reference sequence).

This chain joins TRBV18 and TRBJ1-1, with a weak D call TRBD1 (6 bases). The CDR3 is 16 residues long. The V end was cut by 2 bases, the J end by 0 bases, with 13 bases between. CDR1 and CDR2 (germline): KGHSH, LQKENI. This CDR3 is CASSPKTGPMNTEAFF. CDR3 DNA sequence: TGTGCCAGCTCACCAAAGACAGGCCCTATGAACACTGAAGCTTTCTTT.

The chain joins TRBV5-5 to TRBJ1-5, with 8 bases matching TRBD1. Germline trimming cut 2 bases from V and 4 bases from J; bases unmatched to any gene: 8. Germline CDR1 is SGHKS and CDR2 is YYEKEE (reference sequence). The CDR3 runs to 16 residues. DNA of the CDR3: TGTGCCAGCAGCTTTGACAGGGGTGAGCCAAATCAGCCCCAGCATTTT. It specifies CASSFDRGEPNQPQHF.

V is TRBV28 and J is TRBJ2-5; D is unclear. The CDR3 has 14 residues. Germline V lookup: CDR1 MDHEN, CDR2 SYDVKM. Trimming pared 3 bases from V and 3 bases from J, leaving 11 bases between. CDR3 bases: TGTGCCAGCAGTTTGGTAGTTTCGAAAGAGACCCAGTACTTC. Residues: CASSLVVSKETQYF.

The chain uses TRBV13 and TRBJ2-3; TRBD1 agrees at 10 bases. Losses at the gene ends were 1 base for V and 3 bases for J; bases not matched to a gene: 13. The length of the CDR3 is 19 residues. Germline V gene lookup returns CDR1 PRHDT and CDR2 FYEKMQ (reference sequence). As DNA, the CDR3 is TGTGCCAGCAGCTTAGAGTTTGTTTTCGGACAGGGGGATACAGATACGCAGTATTTT. It yields the protein CASSLEFVFGQGDTDTQYF.

This chain uses TRBV11-2 with TRBJ1-1, with D unresolved. The CDR3 is made up of 14 amino acids. The germline gives CDR1 SGHAT, CDR2 FQNNGV. V was cut by 7 bases and J by 4 bases, with 16 bases left in between. CDR3 in DNA: TGTGCCAGCACCGGCCCAGCCCGGGGCACTGAAGCTTTCTTT. Translating it yields CASTGPARGTEAFF. Variable domain in full (rest from reference TRBV11-2 and TRBJ1-1): EAGVAQSPRYKIIEKRQSVAFWCNPISGHATLYWYQQILGQGPKLLIQFQNNGVVDDSQLPKDRFSAERLKGVDSTLKIQPAKLEDSAVYLCASTGPARGTEAFFGQGTRLTVV.

V gene TRBV3-1 (or the pseudogene TRBV3-2) combines with J gene TRBJ2-7; D unclear. The germline V gene has CDR1 LGHDT and CDR2 YNNKEL (reference sequence). V was trimmed by 1 base and J by 4 bases, leaving 11 bases between them. This CDR3 has 14 amino acids. CDR3 bases: TGTGCCAGCAGCCAAGTTGACAAAGCTTACGAGCAGTACTTC. Its translation: CASSQVDKAYEQYF.

The CDR3: CASSFARGPGETQYF. The CDR3 nucleotides read TGTGCCAGTAGTTTCGCCCGCGGCCCTGGAGAGACCCAGTACTTC. The V and J genes are TRBV19 and TRBJ2-5, with D uncertain. V was pared by 5 bases and J by 4 bases, with 17 bases between. The germline CDR1 and CDR2 sequences are LNHDA and SQIVND (reference sequence). The CDR3 has 15 residues.

The gene calls are TRBV11-2 and TRBJ1-1; possibly TRBD1 for D (5 bases). The V end lost 4 bases, the J end lost 5 bases, and 14 bases lay between the germline ends. Germline V gene data show CDR1 as SGHAT and CDR2 as FQNNGV. The CDR3 sequence is 14 residues long. The CDR3 nucleotides are TGTGCCAGCAGCTCGCGGGGGAAGGGAACTGAAGCTTTCTTT. Protein product: CASSSRGKGTEAFF.

This clone turned up a few times. The chain links TRBV19 to TRBJ1-6; D perhaps matches TRBD1 (5 bases). The V and J ends lost 5 bases and 7 bases respectively, with 18 bases between them. Germline CDR1 and CDR2: LNHDA and SQIVND (reference sequence). The CDR3 loop spans 16 amino acids. The CDR3 sequence is CASSVGTGRENSPLHF. The CDR3 nucleotides read TGTGCCAGTAGTGTCGGGACGGGTCGAGAAAATTCACCCCTCCACTTT.

The chain has TRBV6-5 and TRBJ1-4, with 9 bases lining up with TRBD1. The CDR3 extends over 15 amino acids. V was clipped by 8 bases and J by 6 bases; unmatched bases: 10. Germline V CDR1 and CDR2: MNHEY, SVGAGI. The DNA of the CDR3 is TGTGCCAGCCTAACGGGGGGACAGGGAGATGAAAAACTGTTTTTT. This gives the protein CASLTGGQGDEKLFF.

The chain employs TRBV7-2 and TRBJ2-3; no clear D. The CDR3 extends over 14 amino acids. V was pared by 5 bases and J by 4 bases, with 13 bases between. Germline V gene lookup returns CDR1 SGHTA and CDR2 FQGNSA. DNA for the CDR3: TGTGCCAGCAGCCCGGCAAGACCCCCAGATACGCAGTATTTT. Its protein product is CASSPARPPDTQYF. The full variable domain, completed using reference TRBV7-2 and TRBJ2-3, is GAGVSQSPSNKVTEKGKDVELRCDPISGHTALYWYRQSLGQGLEFLIYFQGNSAPDKSGLPSDRFSAERTGGSVSTLTIQRTQQEDSAVYLCASSPARPPDTQYFGPGTRLTVL.

The V gene is TRBV12-3 or TRBV12-4, the J gene TRBJ1-5; 7 bases are a match to TRBD1. The CDR3 sequence is 13 residues long. V shed 8 bases and J 7 bases; nucleotides not matched to a gene: 8. The CDR3 region is CASRRVGGQPQHF. CDR3 sequence (DNA): TGTGCCAGCCGTAGGGTAGGGGGCCAGCCCCAGCATTTT.

The chain is built from TRBV6-6 and TRBJ2-5; tentatively, D is TRBD1 (5 bases). V lost 0 bases and J lost 2, with 10 bases in between. This CDR3 contains 15 residues. Looked up from germline, CDR1 is MNHNY and CDR2 is SVGAGI (reference sequence). CDR3 nucleotide sequence: TGTGCCAGCAGTTACTCCTCGGCAGGGCAAGAGACCCAGTACTTC. Its protein product is CASSYSSAGQETQYF.

The chain is built from TRBV29-1 and TRBJ2-2; unclear D gene. This CDR3 has 13 residues. Trimming removed 6 bases at V and 1 base at J, with 9 bases between. The germline gives CDR1 SQVTM, CDR2 ANQGSEA. CDR3 DNA sequence: TGCAGCGTAGCGAGAGGGAACACCGGGGAGCTGTTTTTT. Translation gives CSVARGNTGELFF.

This chain links TRBV3-1 (or the pseudogene TRBV3-2) with TRBJ2-1; 10 bases line up with TRBD2. This CDR3 is built from 15 residues. In germline, CDR1 is LGHDT, CDR2 YNNKEL (reference sequence). Trimming cost V 4 bases and J 2 bases; bases outside gene matches: 2. This CDR3 is CASSPLAGAYNEQFF. In nucleotides, the CDR3 is TGTGCCAGCAGCCCTCTAGCGGGGGCCTACAATGAGCAGTTCTTC.

This clone occurred once. The chain combines TRBV9 with TRBJ2-7; TRBD1 matches at 7 bases. This CDR3 spans 15 amino acids. Germline lookup yields CDR1 SGDLS and CDR2 YYNGEE. With V trimmed by 0 bases and J by 0 bases, 3 bases remained unmatched. CDR3 sequence reads: CASSVGWDSSYEQYF. The DNA of the CDR3 is TGTGCCAGCAGCGTAGGATGGGACAGCTCCTACGAGCAGTACTTC.

V gene TRBV3-1 (or the pseudogene TRBV3-2) combines with J gene TRBJ2-7; 8 bases are a match to TRBD2. V dropped 1 base and J dropped 6; count of bases not matched to a gene: 14. CDR1 and CDR2 from the germline V gene are LGHDT and YNNKEL (reference sequence). The CDR3 loop spans 17 amino acids. The CDR3 DNA sequence: TGTGCCAGCAGCCAAGGAGCGGGAGTGGCGTCTCGGGCCGAGCAGTACGTC. Translation gives CASSQGAGVASRAEQYV.